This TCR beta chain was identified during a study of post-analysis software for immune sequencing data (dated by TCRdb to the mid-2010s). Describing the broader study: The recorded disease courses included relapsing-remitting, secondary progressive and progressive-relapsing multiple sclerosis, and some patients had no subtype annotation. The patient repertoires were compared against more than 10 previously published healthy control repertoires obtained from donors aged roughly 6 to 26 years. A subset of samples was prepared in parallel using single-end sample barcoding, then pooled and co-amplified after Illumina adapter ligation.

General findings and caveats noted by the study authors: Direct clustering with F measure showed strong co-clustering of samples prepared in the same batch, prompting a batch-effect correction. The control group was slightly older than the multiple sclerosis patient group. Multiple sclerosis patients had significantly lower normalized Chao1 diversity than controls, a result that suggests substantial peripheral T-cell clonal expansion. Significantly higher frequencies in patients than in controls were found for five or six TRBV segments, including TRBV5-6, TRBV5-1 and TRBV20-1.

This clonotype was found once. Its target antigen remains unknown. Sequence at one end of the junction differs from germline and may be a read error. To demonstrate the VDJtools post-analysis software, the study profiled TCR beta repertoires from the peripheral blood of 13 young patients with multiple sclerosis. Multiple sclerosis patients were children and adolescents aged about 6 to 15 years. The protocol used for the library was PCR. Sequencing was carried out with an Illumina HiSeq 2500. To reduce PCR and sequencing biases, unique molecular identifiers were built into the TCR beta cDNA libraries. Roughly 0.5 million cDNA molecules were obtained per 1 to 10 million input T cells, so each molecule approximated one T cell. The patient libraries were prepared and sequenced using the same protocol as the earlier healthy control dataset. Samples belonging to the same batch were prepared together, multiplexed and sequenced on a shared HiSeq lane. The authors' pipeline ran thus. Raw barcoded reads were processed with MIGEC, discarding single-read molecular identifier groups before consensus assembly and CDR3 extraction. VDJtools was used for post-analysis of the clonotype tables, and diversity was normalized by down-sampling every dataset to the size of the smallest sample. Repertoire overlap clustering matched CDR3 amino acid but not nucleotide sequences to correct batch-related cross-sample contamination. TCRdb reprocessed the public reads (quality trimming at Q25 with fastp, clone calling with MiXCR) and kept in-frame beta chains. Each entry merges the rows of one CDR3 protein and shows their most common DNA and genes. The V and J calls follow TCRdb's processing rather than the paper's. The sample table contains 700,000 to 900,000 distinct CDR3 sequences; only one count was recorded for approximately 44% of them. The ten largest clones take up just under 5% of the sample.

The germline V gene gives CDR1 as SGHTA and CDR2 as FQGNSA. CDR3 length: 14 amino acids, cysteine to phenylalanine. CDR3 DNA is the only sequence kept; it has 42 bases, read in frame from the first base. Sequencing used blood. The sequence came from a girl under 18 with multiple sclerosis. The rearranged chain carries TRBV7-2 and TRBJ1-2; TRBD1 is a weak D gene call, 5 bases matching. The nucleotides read TGTGCCAGCACCTTAGGGGCTCAGGGAGCTGGCTACACCTTC. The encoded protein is CASTLGAQGAGYTF.